The entry below gives a single T cell receptor beta chain sequence along with its context. Looked up from germline, CDR1 is SGHAT and CDR2 is FQNNGV. V was clipped by 1 base and J by 3 bases, with 13 bases between them. This CDR3 has 15 amino acids. The entry originates in a study of blood T cell repertoires in COVID-19. Study information: The origin of the acute and convalescent COVID-19 samples was the United States, Italy and Spain.

In the original workflow: Estimation of nucleated cell counts was performed using reference gene primer amplification. The table came from immunoSEQ multiplex PCR; TCRdb's copy has only in-frame clones and leaves some out. The DNA was the basis for D and trimming; V, J and clone size are from that table. The top ten clones hold around 7% of a sample with about 160,000 clones, approximately 79% of them seen once. The Seattle patients joined while their infection was active and were tracked longitudinally afterward. The chain links TRBV11-2 to TRBJ2-7; D may be TRBD2 (6 bases). Sequenced material: peripheral blood. This receptor was taken from a woman in her 40s with COVID-19, enrolled during active disease. CDR3 region: CASSLGTIGSYEQYF. CDR3 nucleotide sequence: TGTGCCAGCAGCTTAGGTACGATCGGGAGCTACGAGCAGTACTTC.